What follows is one T cell receptor beta chain and its context. What it binds is unknown. The record originates from a study of radiotherapy plus CTLA-4 blockade in lung cancer. On the study more broadly: Disease control was seen in 31% of patients, objective responses in approximately 19%. The study's findings and limits: The study found tumor-derived TCR clones expanded in blood after radiotherapy plus ipilimumab. Increased serum interferon-beta after radiation also reportedly predicted response strongly.

Using immunoSEQ multiplex PCR, the repertoire was profiled, and TCRdb retains in-frame clones only, with some absent. Of about 98,000 clones listed, approximately 85% are singletons. Trimming removed 5 bases at V and 0 bases at J, with 8 bases between. From germline, CDR1 is MDHEN and CDR2 SYDVKM. This CDR3 contains 13 residues. Chemo-refractory metastatic non-small-cell lung cancer patients underwent focal radiation alongside CTLA-4 blockade with ipilimumab. This specimen was peripheral blood, taken from a patient treated with radiotherapy plus ipilimumab. The TCR sequence derives from a human donor with non-small cell lung cancer who had a partial response to radiotherapy plus ipilimumab. The chain has TRBV28 and TRBJ2-7; no firm D call. The CDR3 sequence: CASSLRSSYEQYF. For the CDR3, the DNA is TGTGCCAGCAGTCTACGGAGCTCCTACGAGCAGTACTTC.